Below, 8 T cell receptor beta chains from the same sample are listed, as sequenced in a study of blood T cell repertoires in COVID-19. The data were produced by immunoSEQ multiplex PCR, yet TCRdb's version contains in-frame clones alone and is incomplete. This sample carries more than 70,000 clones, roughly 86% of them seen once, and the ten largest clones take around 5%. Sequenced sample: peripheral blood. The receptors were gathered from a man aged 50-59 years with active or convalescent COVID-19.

The CDR3 sequence: CASNSPGYGYTF. The CDR3 bases are TGTGCCAGCAACTCCCCAGGGTATGGCTACACCTTC. The V and J genes are TRBV12-3 or TRBV12-4 and TRBJ1-2; TRBD1 might be the D (5 bases). The V gene lost 7 bases and the J gene lost 5 bases, with 11 bases spanning the gap. This CDR3 is built from 12 residues.

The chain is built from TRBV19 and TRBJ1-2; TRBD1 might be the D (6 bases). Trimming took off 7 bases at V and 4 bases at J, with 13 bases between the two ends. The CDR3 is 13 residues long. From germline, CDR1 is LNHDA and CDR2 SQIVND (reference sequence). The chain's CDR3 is CASTNQGFYGYTF. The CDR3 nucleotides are TGTGCCAGTACAAACCAGGGGTTCTATGGCTACACCTTC.

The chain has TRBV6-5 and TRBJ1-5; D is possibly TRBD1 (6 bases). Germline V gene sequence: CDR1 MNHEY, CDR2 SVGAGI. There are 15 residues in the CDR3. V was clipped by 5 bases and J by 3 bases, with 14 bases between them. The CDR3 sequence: CASSLGRTDNQPQHF. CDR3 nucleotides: TGTGCCAGCAGTCTGGGGCGGACAGACAATCAGCCCCAGCATTTT.

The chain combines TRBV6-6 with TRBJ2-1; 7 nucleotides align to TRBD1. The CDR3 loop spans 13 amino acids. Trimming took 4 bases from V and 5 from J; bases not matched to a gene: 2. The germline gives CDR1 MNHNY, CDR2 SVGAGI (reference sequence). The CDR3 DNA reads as TGTGCCAGCAGTTGGGACAGCCACAATGAGCAGTTCTTC. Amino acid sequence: CASSWDSHNEQFF.

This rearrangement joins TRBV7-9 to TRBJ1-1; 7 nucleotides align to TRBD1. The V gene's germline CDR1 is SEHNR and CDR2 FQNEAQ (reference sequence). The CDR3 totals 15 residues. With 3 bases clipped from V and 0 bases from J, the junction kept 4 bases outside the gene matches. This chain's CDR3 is CASSFEGALNTEAFF. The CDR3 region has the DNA TGTGCCAGCAGCTTCGAGGGGGCTTTGAACACTGAAGCTTTCTTT.

In nucleotides, the CDR3 is TGCGCCAGCAGCTTGGGGTGGGGACTAGGGGATTCACCCCTCCACTTT. It is translated as CASSLGWGLGDSPLHF. V is TRBV5-1 and J is TRBJ1-6; D perhaps matches TRBD1 (5 bases). CDR1 is SGHRS and CDR2 is YFSETQ in the germline V gene. V lost 0 bases to trimming and J lost 8 bases, with 15 bases between them. CDR3 length equals 16 residues.

CDR3 amino acids: CASSSQQGGETQYF. CDR3 sequence (DNA): TGTGCCAGCAGCTCCCAACAGGGGGGGGAGACCCAGTACTTC. The V call is TRBV11-2, the J call TRBJ2-5; D possibly corresponds to TRBD1 (8 bases). The CDR3 extends over 14 amino acids. Germline-derived CDR1 and CDR2 are SGHAT and FQNNGV. V was cut by 4 bases and J by 5 bases, with 14 bases left in between.

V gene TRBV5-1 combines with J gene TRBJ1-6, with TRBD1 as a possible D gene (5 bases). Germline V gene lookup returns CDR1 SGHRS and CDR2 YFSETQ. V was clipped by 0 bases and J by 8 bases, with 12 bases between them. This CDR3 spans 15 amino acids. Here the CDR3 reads CASSLDTPGDSPLHF. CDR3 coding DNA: TGCGCCAGCAGCTTGGATACACCGGGGGATTCACCCCTCCACTTT.